This T cell receptor (beta chain) was captured in a study of shared clonotypes between healthy human individuals. Findings of the study overall: Blood was the only sampled material, and tissue repertoires likely differ.

Clones were sequenced by immunoSEQ multiplex PCR, and TCRdb holds only the in-frame ones, with some missing. In the table there are 2 million to 2.5 million clones, 85% to 95% of which are singletons. Comments on this clone: Its target is not known.

The TCR sequence derives from a man between 18 and 35 years old in good health. Some clones in this sample may be carry-over from other donors' samples. Sequenced: naive CD4+ T cells from PBMCs. Subset reported: CD45RA+ positively selected.

The CDR3 reads CASSYPGGGETQYF. CDR3 nucleotides: TGTGCCAGCAGTTACCCCGGGGGTGGCGAGACCCAGTACTTC. V usage is TRBV6-6 and J usage is TRBJ2-5; TRBD2 might be the D (6 bases). V gave up 2 bases and J gave up 5 bases, with 12 bases separating them. The CDR3 runs to 14 residues. CDR1 and CDR2 from the germline V gene are MNHNY and SVGAGI (reference sequence).